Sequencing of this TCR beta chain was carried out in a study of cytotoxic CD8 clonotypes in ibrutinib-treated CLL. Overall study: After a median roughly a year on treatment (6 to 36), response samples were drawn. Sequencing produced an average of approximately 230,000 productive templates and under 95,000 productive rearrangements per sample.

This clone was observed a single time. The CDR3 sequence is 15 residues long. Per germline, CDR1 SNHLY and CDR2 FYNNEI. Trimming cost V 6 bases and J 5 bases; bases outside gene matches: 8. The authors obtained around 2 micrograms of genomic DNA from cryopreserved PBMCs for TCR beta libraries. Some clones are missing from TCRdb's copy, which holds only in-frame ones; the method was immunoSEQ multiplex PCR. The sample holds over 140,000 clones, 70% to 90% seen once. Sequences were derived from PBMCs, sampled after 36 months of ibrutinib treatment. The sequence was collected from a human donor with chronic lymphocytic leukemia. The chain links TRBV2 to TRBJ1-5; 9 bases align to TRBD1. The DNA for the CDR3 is TGTGCCAGCAGGACGACAGGGGGAGAGGATCAGCCCCAGCATTTT. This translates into CASRTTGGEDQPQHF.